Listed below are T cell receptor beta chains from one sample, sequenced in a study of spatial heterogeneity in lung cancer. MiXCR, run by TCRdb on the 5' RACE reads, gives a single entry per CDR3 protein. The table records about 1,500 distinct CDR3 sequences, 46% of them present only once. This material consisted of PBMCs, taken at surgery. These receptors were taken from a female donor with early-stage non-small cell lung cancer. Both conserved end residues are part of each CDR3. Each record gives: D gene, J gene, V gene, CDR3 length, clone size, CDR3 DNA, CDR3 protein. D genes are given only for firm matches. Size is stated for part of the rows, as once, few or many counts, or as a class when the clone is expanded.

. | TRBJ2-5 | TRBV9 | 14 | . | TGTGCCAGCAGCTTCAGCCCCTTTCAAGAGACCCAGTACTTC | CASSFSPFQETQYF
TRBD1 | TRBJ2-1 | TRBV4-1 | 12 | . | TGCGCCAGCAGCCAGACAGGGGACGAGCAGTTCTTC | CASSQTGDEQFF
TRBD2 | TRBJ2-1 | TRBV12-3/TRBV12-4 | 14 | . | TGTGCCAGCAGCAAGGGACTAGCGAGCGATGAGCAGTTCTTC | CASSKGLASDEQFF
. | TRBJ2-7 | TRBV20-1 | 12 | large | TGCAGTGCTAGTGGTTTCCCCTACGAGCAGTACTTC | CSASGFPYEQYF
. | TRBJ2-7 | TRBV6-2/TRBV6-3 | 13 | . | TGTGCCAGCAGTTACAGGGGGGCCTACGAGCAGTACTTC | CASSYRGAYEQYF
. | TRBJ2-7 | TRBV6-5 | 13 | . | TGTGCCAGCAGTTACAACGGCAACTACGAGCAGTACTTC | CASSYNGNYEQYF
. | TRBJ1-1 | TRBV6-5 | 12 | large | TGTGCCAGCGGGAAGGGGAACACTGAAGCTTTCTTT | CASGKGNTEAFF
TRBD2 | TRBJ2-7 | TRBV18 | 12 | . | TGTGCCAGCTCGCCCGGGGGGAGCGAGCAGTACTTC | CASSPGGSEQYF
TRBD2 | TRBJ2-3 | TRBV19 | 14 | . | TGTGCCAGTAGTAGAGGACTAGCTGGTGATACGCAGTATTTT | CASSRGLAGDTQYF
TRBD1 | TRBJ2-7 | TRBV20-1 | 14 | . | TGCAGTGCTTCGCCGGGACAGACCACCTACGAGCAGTACTTC | CSASPGQTTYEQYF
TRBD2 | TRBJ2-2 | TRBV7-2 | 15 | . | TGTGCCAGCAGCCGCGGGGGGGACTCTACCGGGGAGCTGTTTTTT | CASSRGGDSTGELFF
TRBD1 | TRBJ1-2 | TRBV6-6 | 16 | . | TGTGCCAGCAGTCACTGGGGACAGGGGAATAACTATGGCTACACCTTC | CASSHWGQGNNYGYTF
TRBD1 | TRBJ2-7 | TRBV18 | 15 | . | TGTGCCAGCTCTCCCGGACAGGGAGAGACCTACGAGCAGTACTTC | CASSPGQGETYEQYF
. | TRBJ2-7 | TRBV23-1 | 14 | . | TGCGCCAGCAGTCAAATCGCCGGGAGCTACGAGCAGTACTTC | CASSQIAGSYEQYF
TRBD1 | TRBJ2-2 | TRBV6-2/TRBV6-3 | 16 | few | TGTGCCAGCAGTTACTCGATGACAGGGCGAACCGGGGAGCTGTTTTTT | CASSYSMTGRTGELFF
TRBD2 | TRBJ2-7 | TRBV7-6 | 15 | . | TGTGTCAGCAGCCCCGGTAGCGGGATCTCCTACGAGCAGTACTTC | CVSSPGSGISYEQYF
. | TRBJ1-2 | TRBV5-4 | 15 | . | TGTGCCAGCAGCCCTCCTTGGACGGAGACTGATCGCTACACCTTC | CASSPPWTETDRYTF